Below, 17 T cell receptor beta chains from the same sample are listed, as sequenced in a study of blood T cells in healthy people across ages. Alongside a J-beta primer mix, a sample-barcoded 5' primer served in a second PCR lasting 7 to 11 cycles. Via MiXCR, TCRdb re-called the 5' RACE reads, giving one row per CDR3 protein. The table shows hundreds of thousands of distinct CDR3 sequences, with around 43% occurring only once. Sequencing used blood. The receptors stem from a man older than 75 in good health.

J is TRBJ1-2 and V is TRBV3-1, with unresolved D. V lost 1 base, J lost 6 bases, and 9 bases lay in between. Germline assignment: CDR1 LGHDT and CDR2 YNNKEL (reference sequence). The CDR3 runs 13 residues. The CDR3 DNA reads TGTGCCAGCAGCCAAGTCATGGGAAATGGCTACACCTTC. It translates to CASSQVMGNGYTF.

The rearrangement uses TRBV6-2 or TRBV6-3 and TRBJ2-1, with D uncertain. Germline CDR1 MNHEY, CDR2 SVGEGT. The CDR3 has 14 residues. Trimming took off 6 bases at V and 9 bases at J, with 18 bases between the two ends. The CDR3 DNA follows: TGTGCCAGCAGCTCCCGGGTAGGGAATTCTGAGCAGTTCTTC. It yields the protein CASSSRVGNSEQFF.

V and J are TRBV29-1 and TRBJ1-1; 7 bases map to TRBD1. This CDR3 spans 12 amino acids. The ends lost 7 bases at V and 0 bases at J; junction bases unmatched: 2. CDR1 is SQVTM and CDR2 is ANQGSEA in the germline V gene. The CDR3, as DNA: TGCAGCGCAGGGACAGTGAACACTGAAGCTTTCTTT. Protein sequence: CSAGTVNTEAFF.

This clonotype showed up just a few times. This chain uses TRBV3-1 with TRBJ2-5; 10 bases are a match to TRBD2. This CDR3 comprises 16 residues. From germline, CDR1 is LGHDT and CDR2 YNNKEL (reference sequence). Trimming removed 4 bases from V and 1 base from J; junction bases left unmatched: 6. CDR3 in DNA: TGTGCCAGCAGCCTGATGACTAGCGGGCTCCAAGAGACCCAGTACTTC. Its protein is CASSLMTSGLQETQYF.

This clonotype was seen a few times. J is TRBJ1-4 and V is TRBV4-3; 7 bases agree with TRBD1. With V trimmed by 7 bases and J by 8 bases, 7 bases remained unmatched. The CDR3 has 13 amino acids. CDR1 is LGHNA, CDR2 YSLEER, per germline. The CDR3, as DNA: TGCGCCAGCACCCGGGACAGAGGGGAAAAACTGTTTTTT. Amino acid sequence: CASTRDRGEKLFF.

This clonotype was seen repeatedly, ten times or more. This chain joins TRBV9 and TRBJ1-6; 8 bases are a match to TRBD1. The germline gives CDR1 SGDLS, CDR2 YYNGEE. J gave up 1 base and V 0 bases, and 0 bases lay outside the gene matches. The CDR3 consists of 16 residues. CDR3 in amino acids: CASSVGQGSYNSPLHF. The CDR3 DNA reads TGTGCCAGCAGCGTAGGACAGGGGTCCTATAATTCACCCCTCCACTTT.

The chain carries TRBV24-1 and TRBJ2-3, with 15 bases matching TRBD2. J gave up 5 bases and V 5 bases, and 7 bases lay outside the gene matches. The CDR3 totals 17 residues. Germline CDR1 and CDR2: KGHDR and SFDVKD. CDR3 sequence: CATSGSGLAGGRDTQYF. In DNA, the CDR3 is TGTGCCACCAGTGGGAGCGGACTAGCGGGAGGGCGAGATACGCAGTATTTT.

There are many counts of this clonotype. This chain links TRBV20-1 with TRBJ2-7; D possibly corresponds to TRBD1 (7 bases). The germline V gene has CDR1 DFQATT and CDR2 SNEGSKA (reference sequence). Trimming took 4 bases from V and 5 from J, leaving 21 bases between them. CDR3 size: 15 residues. The CDR3 sequence: CSATPPGGRTHEQYF. The CDR3 nucleotides are TGCAGTGCTACCCCTCCAGGGGGGCGCACCCACGAGCAGTACTTC.

This chain joins TRBV27 and TRBJ2-5; 9 nucleotides align to TRBD2. The CDR3 extends over 15 amino acids. CDR1 and CDR2 from the germline V gene are MNHEY and SMNVEV (reference sequence). V dropped 5 bases and J dropped 11; count of bases not matched to a gene: 15. CDR3 sequence: CASSNSGTSSNEQYF. The CDR3 bases are TGTGCCAGCAGTAACTCCGGGACTAGCTCGAATGAGCAGTACTTC.

V and J are TRBV6-2 or TRBV6-3 and TRBJ2-4; 9 bases align to TRBD2. V was pared by 6 bases and J by 0 bases, with 12 bases of the junction left unmatched. Germline CDR1 MNHEY, CDR2 SVGEGT. The CDR3 is 18 residues long. The DNA for the CDR3 is TGTGCCAGCAGGCCGAGCGGGGGGATTACCCTAGCCAAAAACATTCAGTACTTC. Amino acid sequence: CASRPSGGITLAKNIQYF.

This clonotype was detected only a few times. The chain carries TRBV20-1 and TRBJ2-3; 8 bases fit TRBD2. CDR1 and CDR2 (germline): DFQATT, SNEGSKA (reference sequence). This CDR3 is built from 16 residues. After removal of 2 bases from V and 6 bases from J, the junction contained 13 bases not matched to a gene. CDR3 DNA: TGCAGTGCTAGACGAAAAGCGGGGGCCTCTTTGGATACGCAGTATTTT. This encodes CSARRKAGASLDTQYF.

This clonotype came up a few times. The rearrangement uses TRBV7-2 and TRBJ1-2; possible D gene TRBD1, 6 bases. The CDR3 has 12 residues. V gave up 3 bases and J gave up 8 bases, with 10 bases separating them. CDR1 and CDR2 (germline): SGHTA, FQGNSA. Here the CDR3 DNA reads TGTGCCAGCAGCTTTAGGACAGTAGGCTACACCTTC. Translation: CASSFRTVGYTF.

This clonotype has ten or more counts. This sequence joins TRBV9 and TRBJ1-2, with D tentatively TRBD1 (6 bases). Trimming removed 3 bases at V and 2 bases at J, with 20 bases between. The CDR3 has 17 amino acids. Germline loops: CDR1 SGDLS, CDR2 YYNGEE. CDR3 protein: CASSASRNRVENYGYTF. The CDR3 DNA reads as TGTGCCAGCAGCGCATCACGTAACAGGGTAGAGAACTATGGCTACACCTTC.

The gene calls are TRBV14 and TRBJ2-5; the match to TRBD1 covers 7 bases. The CDR3 spans 14 residues. Germline V gene sequence: CDR1 SGHDN, CDR2 FVKESK. Losses at the gene ends were 3 bases for V and 11 bases for J; bases not matched to a gene: 12. CDR3 sequence: CASSQVGQHNEQYF. CDR3 bases: TGTGCCAGCAGCCAGGTGGGACAGCACAATGAGCAGTACTTC.

This clonotype showed up many times. The chain carries TRBV12-3 or TRBV12-4 and TRBJ2-7; no firm D call. V dropped 7 bases and J dropped 5 bases, with 18 bases sitting between them. The CDR3 loop spans 14 amino acids. The CDR3, as DNA: TGTGCCAGCACCTCGGTGAACAATCGACACGAGCAGTACTTC. Translated, it gives CASTSVNNRHEQYF.

This chain uses TRBV18 with TRBJ2-7; a possible D gene is TRBD2 (7 bases). V was cut by 0 bases and J by 2 bases, with 14 bases left in between. Germline V gives CDR1 KGHSH, CDR2 LQKENI. The CDR3 contains 16 residues. CDR3 DNA: TGTGCCAGCTCACCACCGAGTCGGGGGGCCACCTACGAGCAGTACTTC. Translating gives CASSPPSRGATYEQYF.

The chain couples TRBV2 to TRBJ1-6; no clear D. Per germline, CDR1 SNHLY and CDR2 FYNNEI. V lost 0 bases and J lost 10, with 7 bases in between. The CDR3 length is 13 residues. The CDR3 protein is CASSEAWESPLHF. CDR3 bases: TGTGCCAGCAGTGAAGCATGGGAATCACCCCTCCACTTT.